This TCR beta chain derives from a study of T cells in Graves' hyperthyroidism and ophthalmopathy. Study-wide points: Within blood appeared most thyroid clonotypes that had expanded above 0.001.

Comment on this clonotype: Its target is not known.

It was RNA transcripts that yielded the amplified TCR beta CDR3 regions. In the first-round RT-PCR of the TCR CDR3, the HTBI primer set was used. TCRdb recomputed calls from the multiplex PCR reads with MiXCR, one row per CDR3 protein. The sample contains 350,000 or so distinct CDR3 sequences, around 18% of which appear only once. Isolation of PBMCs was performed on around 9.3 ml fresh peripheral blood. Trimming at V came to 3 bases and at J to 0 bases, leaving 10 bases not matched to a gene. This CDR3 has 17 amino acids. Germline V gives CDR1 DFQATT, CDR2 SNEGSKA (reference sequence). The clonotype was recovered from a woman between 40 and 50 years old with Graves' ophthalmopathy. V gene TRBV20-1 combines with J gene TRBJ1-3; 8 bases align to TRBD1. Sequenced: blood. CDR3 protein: CSARTGAYGNSGNTIYF. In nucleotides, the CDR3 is TGCAGTGCTAGGACAGGGGCCTACGGAAACTCTGGAAACACCATATATTTT.